The 7 T cell receptor beta chains below all came from one sample that was sequenced in a study of identical twins. MiXCR, applied by TCRdb to the 5' RACE reads, yields one record per CDR3 protein. The data show approximately 210,000 distinct CDR3 sequences, approximately 7.1% seen once. These data also formed part of another study, on T cells expressing NK-cell markers.

Sequenced: CD8+ T cells sorted from blood. Receptor source: a young woman in good health.

The table lists this clonotype with many counts. The CDR3 region is CASSSIGTVNQPQHF. The CDR3 DNA reads as TGTGCCAGCAGCTCAATCGGGACAGTCAATCAGCCCCAGCATTTT. J is TRBJ1-5 and V is TRBV7-8, with 7 nucleotides matching TRBD1. V lost 4 bases to trimming and J lost 3 bases; unmatched junction nucleotides: 6. Germline loops: CDR1 SGHVS, CDR2 FQNEAQ. There are 15 residues in the CDR3.

This clonotype was detected only a few times. The V call is TRBV11-2, the J call TRBJ2-5; D may be TRBD1 (5 bases). The CDR3 extends over 15 amino acids. V dropped 5 bases and J dropped 5 bases, with 18 bases sitting between them. Germline CDR1 reads SGHAT; CDR2 reads FQNNGV. CDR3 amino acids: CASSPGPAPGETQYF. The CDR3 DNA reads as TGTGCCAGCAGCCCCGGGCCCGCGCCAGGGGAGACCCAGTACTTC. The complete variable domain, with remaining parts taken from reference TRBV11-2 and TRBJ2-5, reads EAGVAQSPRYKIIEKRQSVAFWCNPISGHATLYWYQQILGQGPKLLIQFQNNGVVDDSQLPKDRFSAERLKGVDSTLKIQPAKLEDSAVYLCASSPGPAPGETQYFGPGTRLLVL.

V is TRBV18 and J is TRBJ2-1; TRBD2 aligns across 10 bases. CDR3 length equals 18 residues. Germline V gene sequence: CDR1 KGHSH, CDR2 LQKENI. V was pared by 2 bases and J by 0 bases, with 7 bases of the junction left unmatched. Here the CDR3 reads CASSPGIAGGLSYNEQFF. CDR3 nucleotides: TGTGCCAGCTCACCAGGAATAGCGGGGGGCCTCTCCTACAATGAGCAGTTCTTC.

This clonotype occurred a few times. This rearrangement joins TRBV6-5 to TRBJ1-5, with D perhaps TRBD1 (5 bases). Germline assignment: CDR1 MNHEY and CDR2 SVGAGI. CDR3 length: 14 residues. V was clipped by 2 bases and J by 7 bases, with 12 bases between them. CDR3 region: CASSYGPGKQPQHF. The CDR3 nucleotides read TGTGCCAGCAGTTACGGGCCAGGGAAACAGCCCCAGCATTTT.

The rearrangement joins TRBV6-2 or TRBV6-3 to TRBJ1-2; D ambiguous. With 0 bases removed from V and 7 bases from J, the gap between germline ends came to 12 bases. Germline assignment: CDR1 MNHEY and CDR2 SVGEGT. This CDR3 has 14 residues. The CDR3 region is CASSYSSGLRGYTF. Here the CDR3 DNA reads TGTGCCAGCAGTTACTCGAGTGGTCTGCGTGGCTACACCTTC.

This clonotype appeared a few times. This chain links TRBV27 with TRBJ2-7, with D tentatively TRBD2 (5 bases). This CDR3 has 15 amino acids. Trimming cost V 3 bases and J 6 bases, with 18 bases left between them. Germline V gene sequence: CDR1 MNHEY, CDR2 SMNVEV (reference sequence). The CDR3 here is CASSFRGSTLGEQYF. The CDR3 DNA reads as TGTGCCAGCAGTTTCCGGGGTTCCACCCTGGGCGAGCAGTACTTC.

This clonotype was observed at least ten times. The chain employs TRBV12-3 or TRBV12-4 and TRBJ1-1; TRBD1 aligns across 7 bases. The CDR3 runs 11 residues. V dropped 7 bases and J dropped 6; count of bases not matched to a gene: 2. CDR3 coding DNA: TGTGCCAGCACCCAGGGGGCTGAAGCTTTCTTT. It is translated as CASTQGAEAFF.